This TCR beta chain was captured by sequencing in a study of cytomegalovirus exposure and HLA in healthy donors. Study at large: Of all 400 or so donors who were genotyped, roughly 81% belonged to the Caucasian-associated ancestry cluster.

Vbeta (60) and Jbeta (13) primers were used in the PCR. Produced via immunoSEQ multiplex PCR; TCRdb's table is partial and in-frame only. The repertoire holds fewer than 200,000 clones, with 75% as singletons. The CDR3 extends over 13 amino acids. From germline, CDR1 is SGHAT and CDR2 FQNNGV. V shed 1 base and J shed 2 bases, with 5 bases lying between them. This receptor was identified in a man aged 18 to 35 in good health and CMV-seronegative. The sample taken for sequencing was PBMCs. The gene calls are TRBV11-2 and TRBJ1-1; D remains ambiguous. CDR3 coding DNA: TGTGCCAGCAGCTTAGCCATCAACACTGAAGCTTTCTTT. It specifies CASSLAINTEAFF.